These 21 T cell receptor beta chains originate from one sample sequenced in a study of beta chain features in type 1 diabetes. Findings and caveats of the study: Researchers report that Type 1 diabetes patients had moderately but significantly shorter TCRB CDR3s across all four CD4+ subsets.

The authors reverse transcribed all of the isolated RNA, so sequencing captured expressed TCRB transcripts. The assay was immunoSEQ multiplex PCR, and TCRdb's table has in-frame clones only and misses some. Of about 390,000 clones listed, over 8.5% are singletons. These receptors lack a known antigen. Material: central memory CD4+ T cells from blood. Every receptor here comes from a young man with type 1 diabetes.

This clone appeared a few times. The V gene is TRBV18, the J gene TRBJ2-7; 9 bases line up with TRBD2. The CDR3 contains 13 residues. V was pared by 4 bases and J by 5 bases, with 3 bases of the junction left unmatched. Per germline, CDR1 KGHSH and CDR2 LQKENI. In nucleotides, the CDR3 is TGTGCCAGCTCACTGGGGACTAGCAACGAGCAGTACTTC. Its protein product is CASSLGTSNEQYF.

The V gene is TRBV20-1, the J gene TRBJ2-5; D not resolved. The germline V gene has CDR1 DFQATT and CDR2 SNEGSKA (reference sequence). CDR3 length equals 10 residues. With 4 bases removed from V and 2 bases from J, the gap between germline ends came to 2 bases. The CDR3 loop is CSANQETQYF. The CDR3 DNA is TGCAGTGCTAATCAAGAGACCCAGTACTTC.

The sample holds a few counts of this clone. V is TRBV7-2 and J is TRBJ2-4; no reliable D call. This CDR3 is 12 amino acids long. V lost 1 base and J 8 bases, leaving 6 bases between the germline ends. In germline, CDR1 is SGHTA, CDR2 FQGNSA. This CDR3 reads CASSLEPYIQYF. The CDR3 DNA sequence: TGTGCCAGCAGCTTAGAACCCTACATTCAGTACTTC.

This clone has more than one count but fewer than ten. CDR3 coding DNA: TGTGCCAGCAGCCCTGGGCCCTACAATGAGCAGTTCTTC. It specifies CASSPGPYNEQFF. V and J are TRBV7-8 and TRBJ2-1; D remains unclear. The CDR3 runs 13 residues. CDR1 and CDR2 from the germline V gene are SGHVS and FQNEAQ. The V and J ends lost 5 bases and 2 bases respectively, with 7 bases between them.

The V call is TRBV28, the J call TRBJ2-7; D assignment may be TRBD1 or TRBD2 (6 bases each). Trimming removed 5 bases from V and 6 bases from J, with 23 bases in between. The CDR3 is 16 residues long. The germline CDR1 and CDR2 sequences are MDHEN and SYDVKM. In DNA form, the CDR3 reads TGTGCCAGCAGTCCGCAAGGGGGTAGCGGCACCCGCGAGCAGTACTTC. Its protein product is CASSPQGGSGTREQYF.

This clone was found a few times. The gene calls are TRBV18 and TRBJ2-1; possibly TRBD2 for D (7 bases). There are 17 residues in the CDR3. Germline loops: CDR1 KGHSH, CDR2 LQKENI. Trimming took off 3 bases at V and 3 bases at J, with 18 bases between the two ends. CDR3 DNA sequence: TGTGCCAGCTCACCCCCTACCACGGGGGGCATCTACAATGAGCAGTTCTTC. The encoded protein is CASSPPTTGGIYNEQFF.

J is TRBJ1-2 and V is TRBV7-9; D ambiguous. The V gene's germline CDR1 is SEHNR and CDR2 FQNEAQ (reference sequence). The CDR3 spans 13 residues. V was shortened by 1 base and J by 1 base, with 4 bases between the two germline ends. The CDR3 loop reads CASSLDSNYGYTF. In nucleotides, the CDR3 is TGTGCCAGCAGCTTAGACAGTAACTATGGCTACACCTTC.

This clone was recorded once. V gene TRBV6-6 combines with J gene TRBJ2-5, with 9 bases aligning to TRBD2. Germline V gives CDR1 MNHNY, CDR2 SVGAGI (reference sequence). Trimming removed 8 bases from V and 1 base from J; junction bases left unmatched: 5. The CDR3 loop spans 14 amino acids. CDR3 sequence (DNA): TGTGCCAGCTCCCGGCGGGAGGGCCAAGAGACCCAGTACTTC. Encoded protein: CASSRREGQETQYF.

This clone appeared a few times. The chain recombines TRBV7-9 with TRBJ2-3; 9 bases agree with TRBD1. After removal of 4 bases from V and 5 bases from J, the junction contained 1 base not matched to a gene. Germline CDR1 SEHNR, CDR2 FQNEAQ (reference sequence). The CDR3 is 13 amino acids. CDR3 protein: CASSWTGVDTQYF. The CDR3 DNA reads TGTGCCAGCAGCTGGACAGGGGTAGATACGCAGTATTTT.

The sample holds a few counts of this clone. This sequence joins TRBV5-8 and TRBJ2-3, with TRBD2 identical over 11 bases. CDR1 is SGHTS and CDR2 is YDEGEE in the germline V gene. V shed 3 bases and J 0 bases; nucleotides not matched to a gene: 15. The CDR3 is 20 amino acids. CDR3 in amino acids: CASSSGLRAGLADSTDTQYF. In DNA, the CDR3 is TGTGCCAGCAGCTCGGGATTGAGGGCGGGACTAGCGGACAGCACAGATACGCAGTATTTT.

V gene TRBV28 combines with J gene TRBJ1-2; 10 bases align to TRBD1. V was clipped by 4 bases and J by 7 bases; unmatched bases: 18. The CDR3 is 18 amino acids. The germline CDR1 and CDR2 sequences are MDHEN and SYDVKM. The CDR3: CASSSSKVWDRGIGGYTF. CDR3 nucleotides: TGTGCCAGCAGTTCATCTAAGGTTTGGGACAGGGGTATTGGTGGCTACACCTTC.

This clone was seen more than once but under ten times. This chain joins TRBV29-1 and TRBJ2-3, with 12 positions matching TRBD1. This CDR3 is 13 amino acids long. The germline CDR1 and CDR2 sequences are SQVTM and ANQGSEA. V shed 7 bases, J shed 8 bases, and the junction held 7 bases outside the gene matches. CDR3 DNA: TGCAGCGCTCGGGACAGGGGGCAGGTTACGCAGTATTTT. The encoded protein is CSARDRGQVTQYF.

This clone has just a few counts. Germline and junction disagree at one end, which may indicate a read error. The chain employs TRBV28 and TRBJ2-3; a weak D match, TRBD2 (5 bases). The CDR3 runs to 16 residues. Germline V gene sequence: CDR1 MDHEN, CDR2 SYDVKM. This CDR3 is CATSPSDYNRADTQYF. As DNA, the CDR3 is TGTGCCACCAGTCCCTCAGACTACAATAGGGCAGATACGCAGTATTTT.

This clone was seen a handful of times. The V gene is TRBV29-1, the J gene TRBJ2-5; TRBD1 agrees at 9 bases. V lost 8 bases to trimming and J lost 3 bases; unmatched junction nucleotides: 10. The CDR3 totals 14 residues. Germline CDR1 SQVTM, CDR2 ANQGSEA. The CDR3 loop reads CSSGTGRVEETQYF. The CDR3 DNA sequence: TGCAGCTCCGGGACAGGGCGTGTAGAAGAGACCCAGTACTTC.

The rearrangement joins TRBV7-2 to TRBJ2-4; weak D call: TRBD2 (6 bases). V shed 3 bases and J shed 9 bases, with 18 bases lying between them. CDR3 length: 15 amino acids. From germline, CDR1 is SGHTA and CDR2 FQGNSA. DNA of the CDR3: TGTGCCAGCAGCTTGGCTTCCATGGCGGGGCTCATTCAGTACTTC. Translating it yields CASSLASMAGLIQYF.

The CDR3 nucleotides are TGTGCCAGCAGACGGACAGCGGAGGGCACAGATACGCAGTATTTT. This translates into CASRRTAEGTDTQYF. The chain links TRBV6-1 to TRBJ2-3; TRBD1 might be the D (6 bases). V dropped 6 bases and J dropped 1 base, with 14 bases sitting between them. Germline lookup yields CDR1 MNHNS and CDR2 SASEGT. The CDR3 sequence is 15 residues long.

This clone was counted between two and nine times. The rearrangement joins TRBV29-1 to TRBJ2-7; 7 bases line up with TRBD1. Germline trimming cut 6 bases from V and 1 base from J; bases unmatched to any gene: 3. The length of the CDR3 is 12 residues. The germline CDR1 and CDR2 sequences are SQVTM and ANQGSEA. For the CDR3, the DNA is TGCAGCGTCGGGGACAGTTCCTACGAGCAGTACTTC. As protein: CSVGDSSYEQYF.

This rearrangement joins TRBV7-2 to TRBJ2-7, with D uncertain. Looked up from germline, CDR1 is SGHTA and CDR2 is FQGNSA. Trimming took off 3 bases at V and 0 bases at J, with 15 bases between the two ends. This CDR3 region has 16 residues. The CDR3 nucleotides read TGTGCCAGCAGCTTCCGTCATCCGGCAACCTCCTACGAGCAGTACTTC. Translation: CASSFRHPATSYEQYF. Full variable domain (remainder filled in from reference TRBV7-2 and TRBJ2-7): GAGVSQSPSNKVTEKGKDVELRCDPISGHTALYWYRQSLGQGLEFLIYFQGNSAPDKSGLPSDRFSAERTGGSVSTLTIQRTQQEDSAVYLCASSFRHPATSYEQYFGPGTRLTVT.

The V call is TRBV6-6, the J call TRBJ2-1; 12 nucleotides align to TRBD2. Unmatched junction bases numbered 15, after V lost 8 bases and J lost 10 bases. Germline V gene lookup returns CDR1 MNHNY and CDR2 SVGAGI (reference sequence). The CDR3 covers 16 residues. DNA for the CDR3: TGTGCCAGCTCGCCCCCTCTAGCGGGAGGGGGGAAGGAGCAGTTCTTC. It is translated as CASSPPLAGGGKEQFF.

The chain has TRBV11-2 and TRBJ2-5, with TRBD2 matching 10 bases. The CDR3 runs to 17 residues. V was clipped by 5 bases and J by 0 bases; unmatched bases: 9. Looked up from germline, CDR1 is SGHAT and CDR2 is FQNNGV. The CDR3 nucleotides read TGTGCCAGCAGCCAAGGACTAGCGGTGACGTACCAAGAGACCCAGTACTTC. Amino acid sequence: CASSQGLAVTYQETQYF.

The rearrangement uses TRBV7-2 and TRBJ1-5, with D perhaps TRBD1 (6 bases). The CDR3 covers 15 residues. With 2 bases removed from V and 3 bases from J, the gap between germline ends came to 11 bases. CDR1 is SGHTA, CDR2 FQGNSA, per germline. The DNA of the CDR3 is TGTGCCAGCAGCTTACGGACAGAAGCCAATCAGCCCCAGCATTTT. This encodes CASSLRTEANQPQHF. Using reference TRBV7-2 and TRBJ1-5 for the parts outside the CDR3, the full variable domain is GAGVSQSPSNKVTEKGKDVELRCDPISGHTALYWYRQSLGQGLEFLIYFQGNSAPDKSGLPSDRFSAERTGGSVSTLTIQRTQQEDSAVYLCASSLRTEANQPQHFGDGTRLSIL.